This TCR beta chain came from a study of cytotoxic CD8 clonotypes in ibrutinib-treated CLL. The repertoire was sequenced with immunoSEQ multiplex PCR; TCRdb's copy has only in-frame clones and lacks some. The profile shows roughly 51,000 clones, 45% to 55% of them singletons. Trimming left V 6 bases short and J 7 bases short, with 18 bases between. This CDR3 has 15 residues. Germline V gene data show CDR1 as MNHNY and CDR2 as SVGAGI (reference sequence). This clone is labeled as medium-sized. The starting material was PBMCs, obtained after 12 months of ibrutinib treatment. This sequence joins TRBV6-6 and TRBJ1-4; D remains ambiguous. The origin of this receptor is a human donor with chronic lymphocytic leukemia. The CDR3 here is CASRTAGLSGEKLFF. CDR3 DNA sequence: TGTGCCAGCAGGACCGCGGGGTTATCTGGTGAAAAACTGTTTTTT.